Included here is one T cell receptor beta chain sequence, with context. The record originates from a study of post-analysis software for immune sequencing data. Unique molecular identifiers had been added to the TCR beta cDNA libraries. TCRdb analysed the PCR reads with MiXCR anew, one entry per CDR3 protein. This table holds around 700,000 distinct CDR3 sequences, roughly three fifths found once. Sequencing was done on a sample of blood. This TCR came from a girl aged 2-15 years with multiple sclerosis.

The CDR3 DNA reads TGTGCCAGCTTGGATCTGGAGTTTCGCGGGACCGTTCTTTACGAGCAGTACTTC. Translation gives CASLDLEFRGTVLYEQYF. V and J are TRBV25-1 and TRBJ2-7, with a possible D match to TRBD2 (6 bases). Germline values: CDR1 MGHDK, CDR2 SYGVNS. The CDR3 loop spans 18 amino acids. Between the trimmed V and J ends, which lost 8 bases and 4 bases, there was a span of 30 bases.